What follows are 14 T cell receptor beta chains derived from one specimen sequenced in a study of beta chain features in type 1 diabetes. The sequenced template was cDNA made from the entire isolated RNA. TCRdb's copy holds only in-frame clones and misses some; the assay was immunoSEQ multiplex PCR. The repertoire holds 280,000 or so clones, with around 16% as singletons. Findings and caveats of the study: TCRB CDR3s from Type 1 diabetes patients were moderately but significantly shorter in all four CD4+ subsets.

Their target antigens are unknown. The sample was naive CD4+ T cells from blood. The receptors were gathered from a man between 18 and 29 years old with type 1 diabetes.

This rearrangement joins TRBV27 to TRBJ2-6; TRBD1 is a possible D gene (6 bases). CDR3 size: 16 residues. Germline CDR1 MNHEY, CDR2 SMNVEV (reference sequence). The V and J ends lost 7 bases and 3 bases respectively, with 16 bases between them. CDR3 sequence (DNA): TGTGCCAGCAAGGGACAAAGTTCGTATGGGGCCAACGTCCTGACTTTC. Amino acid sequence: CASKGQSSYGANVLTF.

The rearrangement uses TRBV7-9 and TRBJ1-1, with D maybe TRBD1 (5 bases). The CDR3 runs 15 residues. The V end lost 8 bases, the J end lost 1 base, and 17 bases lay between the germline ends. Germline-derived CDR1 and CDR2 are SEHNR and FQNEAQ (reference sequence). The CDR3 loop is CASHPGGGQNTEAFF. The CDR3 DNA follows: TGTGCCAGCCACCCCGGGGGGGGTCAGAACACTGAAGCTTTCTTT.

CDR3 sequence: CSGNRAMNTEAFF. CDR3 coding DNA: TGCAGCGGTAACAGAGCTATGAACACTGAAGCTTTCTTT. The chain employs TRBV29-1 and TRBJ1-1; the D is unclear. This CDR3 has 13 residues. CDR1 is SQVTM and CDR2 is ANQGSEA in the germline V gene. Trimming stripped 7 bases from V and 0 bases from J, with 12 bases between.

The rearrangement joins TRBV28 to TRBJ2-5; 11 bases map to TRBD1. Near its end, the DNA agrees better with TRBJ2-7, so the J call may be wrong. This CDR3 region has 16 residues. Per the germline V gene, CDR1 is MDHEN and CDR2 is SYDVKM. The CDR3 DNA follows: TGTGCCAGCAGTGAAAATCCGGGACAGGGGGCCTACGAGCAGTACTTC. This gives the protein CASSENPGQGAYEQYF.

V is TRBV7-9 and J is TRBJ2-1; unclear D gene. Germline V gene lookup returns CDR1 SEHNR and CDR2 FQNEAQ (reference sequence). The CDR3 has 14 amino acids. Deletions cut 5 bases from V and 1 base from J, with 9 bases between. The CDR3 nucleotides read TGTGCCAGCAGCCCCTCTAGGTCCTACAATGAGCAGTTCTTC. It yields the protein CASSPSRSYNEQFF.

In this sample, this clone turned up a few times. This chain uses TRBV5-1 with TRBJ1-1; D uncertain. This CDR3 contains 13 residues. V was cut by 4 bases and J by 1 base, with 8 bases left in between. CDR1 and CDR2 from the germline V gene are SGHRS and YFSETQ. CDR3 sequence reads: CASSRAPNTEAFF. CDR3 nucleotide sequence: TGCGCCAGCAGCCGCGCACCGAACACTGAAGCTTTCTTT.

This clone was counted a few times. The chain is built from TRBV5-4 and TRBJ2-1; TRBD2 agrees at 10 bases. V gave up 4 bases and J gave up 9 bases; unmatched junction bases: 7. The CDR3 covers 14 residues. Germline lookup yields CDR1 SGHNT and CDR2 YYREEE (reference sequence). The CDR3 sequence: CASSASGGAGEQFF. The CDR3 nucleotides are TGTGCCAGCAGCGCGAGCGGGGGGGCCGGTGAGCAGTTCTTC.

A few counts support this clone. The V and J genes are TRBV10-3 and TRBJ2-1, with 12 bases matching TRBD2. CDR1 is ENHRY, CDR2 SYGVKD, per germline. The length of the CDR3 is 15 residues. J was trimmed by 6 bases and V by 7 bases; bases with no gene match: 7. The DNA for the CDR3 is TGTGCCATCACCCGACTAGCGGGAGTTAGCAATGAGCAGTTCTTC. This encodes CAITRLAGVSNEQFF.

This clone occurred a few times. The chain links TRBV15 to TRBJ2-5; no definite D call. The CDR3 covers 13 residues. In germline, CDR1 is LNHNV, CDR2 YYDKDF (reference sequence). V was trimmed by 0 bases and J by 2 bases, leaving 4 bases between them. The DNA of the CDR3 is TGTGCCACCAGCAGAGATCAACAAGAGACCCAGTACTTC. This codes for CATSRDQQETQYF.

This clone was observed a handful of times. The chain is built from TRBV28 and TRBJ2-1; tentative D call: TRBD1 (6 bases). V was shortened by 3 bases and J by 6 bases, with 15 bases between the two germline ends. Germline V lookup: CDR1 MDHEN, CDR2 SYDVKM. The CDR3 spans 15 residues. The CDR3 DNA sequence: TGTGCCAGCAGTTTGCCCAGGGGCTTATCCAATGAGCAGTTCTTC. Translating it yields CASSLPRGLSNEQFF.

This clone was observed a handful of times. The genes are TRBV19 and TRBJ2-7, with 10 bases fitting TRBD2. CDR1 and CDR2 from the germline V gene are LNHDA and SQIVND (reference sequence). This CDR3 has 15 amino acids. V dropped 5 bases and J dropped 1; count of bases not matched to a gene: 5. CDR3 amino acids: CASSFGLAVSYEQYF. CDR3 sequence (DNA): TGTGCCAGTAGTTTTGGACTAGCGGTTTCCTACGAGCAGTACTTC.

V is TRBV7-9 and J is TRBJ1-1; 8 bases align to TRBD1. The V and J ends lost 5 bases and 0 bases, in that order; junction bases with no gene match: 2. The germline V gene has CDR1 SEHNR and CDR2 FQNEAQ (reference sequence). CDR3 length: 14 amino acids. DNA of the CDR3: TGTGCCAGCAGCCGACAGGGGATGAACACTGAAGCTTTCTTT. Amino acid sequence: CASSRQGMNTEAFF. Filled out from reference TRBV7-9 and TRBJ1-1, the complete variable domain reads DTGVSQNPRHKITKRGQNVTFRCDPISEHNRLYWYRQTLGQGPEFLTYFQNEAQLEKSRLLSDRFSAERPKGSFSTLEIQRTEQGDSAMYLCASSRQGMNTEAFFGQGTRLTVV.

This clone was counted only a few times. The J gene is TRBJ1-1, the V gene TRBV27; D is uncertain. CDR1 and CDR2 (germline): MNHEY, SMNVEV (reference sequence). The CDR3 is 12 residues long. Trimming removed 6 bases at V and 0 bases at J, with 5 bases between. The CDR3 is CASSTVNTEAFF. CDR3 nucleotides: TGTGCCAGCAGCACAGTGAACACTGAAGCTTTCTTT.

The sample holds a few counts of this clone. V is TRBV7-2 and J is TRBJ2-5, with 8 bases that match TRBD1. Germline V gives CDR1 SGHTA, CDR2 FQGNSA. The CDR3 is 15 amino acids. The ends lost 5 bases at V and 2 bases at J; junction bases unmatched: 7. The chain's CDR3 is CASSPMTGEQETQYF. CDR3 in DNA: TGTGCCAGCAGCCCTATGACAGGGGAACAAGAGACCCAGTACTTC. The whole variable domain, remainder taken from reference TRBV7-2 and TRBJ2-5, is GAGVSQSPSNKVTEKGKDVELRCDPISGHTALYWYRQSLGQGLEFLIYFQGNSAPDKSGLPSDRFSAERTGGSVSTLTIQRTQQEDSAVYLCASSPMTGEQETQYFGPGTRLLVL.